This T cell receptor (beta chain) was recorded in a study of T cells expressing NK-cell markers (dated by TCRdb to between 2020 and 2021). At the level of the whole study: Three sorted T-cell subsets (CD3+CD56+NKG2C+, CD3+CD56+NKG2C- and CD3+CD56-NKG2C+) from several donors had their TCR beta-chain repertoires profiled. Illumina HiSeq 2000/2500, MiSeq or NextSeq was used to sequence libraries as 2 x 150 bp reads. Seven of the eight sequenced donors were HCMV-seropositive and one was HCMV-seronegative. The eight sequenced donors were randomly selected healthy volunteers, three men and five women.

As concerns this clonotype: Its specific antigen is unknown.

Findings and caveats that apply to the study as a whole: It remained unclear whether the expanded NKG2C-expressing T cell clones were specific for HCMV antigens. In several donors, the dominant CD3+CD56+NKG2C+ clonotypes were found to rank among the top 10 CD8+ clonotypes and to make up about 1.0-7.5% of CD8+ T cells. Those dominant clonotypes were again the most abundant among CD3+CD56-NKG2C+ cells in a handful of donors, at roughly 28.3-65%.

To determine HCMV serostatus, a commercial ELISA kit was used to detect HCMV-specific IgG in serum. Peripheral blood mononuclear cells were isolated from blood by Ficoll density gradient centrifugation. Sequencing was performed on an Illumina HiSeq 2000. TCR beta cDNA libraries were made by 5'RACE template switching that added a universal primer site and unique molecular identifiers. Priming for cDNA synthesis came from the TCR beta constant segment, and two successive PCR amplification steps followed. The original methods were these. MIGEC handled demultiplexing of the reads and grouping by UMI, while MiTCR was used to assemble and quantify clonotypes. Only TCR cDNA sequences supported by at least two reads were kept to exclude erroneous sequences. Downstream repertoire analysis used the tcR package, and clonotypes were matched across fractions by CDR3 nucleotide sequence plus V segment. Antigen specificity was annotated against VDJdb with VDJmatch, allowing one amino acid substitution in CDR3. TCRdb reprocessed the raw reads; every CDR3 protein sequence is a single record, and DNA is not supplied. None of the V and J calls come from the authors' own analysis; TCRdb made them. This sample's table lists 200,000 to 300,000 distinct CDR3 sequences. Jointly, the top ten make up about 0.4% of the sample.

This receptor was taken from a man aged 18-30 years in good health. Donor details come from another sample of the same person, matched by shared clones. Sequencing input: blood T cells: a sorted CD56 or NKG2C T cell subset, CD4+ or CD8+ T cells, or bulk PBMC T cells (not recorded which).

CDR3 protein: CATSDLQGGGTGELFF. Recombination joined TRBV24-1 with TRBJ2-2; TCRdb proposes TRBD1, but this gene call is untestable without DNA. Including the terminal cysteine and phenylalanine, the CDR3 comprises 16 residues. Nucleotide data are not available. CDR1 KGHDR and CDR2 SFDVKD are derived from the germline V gene.